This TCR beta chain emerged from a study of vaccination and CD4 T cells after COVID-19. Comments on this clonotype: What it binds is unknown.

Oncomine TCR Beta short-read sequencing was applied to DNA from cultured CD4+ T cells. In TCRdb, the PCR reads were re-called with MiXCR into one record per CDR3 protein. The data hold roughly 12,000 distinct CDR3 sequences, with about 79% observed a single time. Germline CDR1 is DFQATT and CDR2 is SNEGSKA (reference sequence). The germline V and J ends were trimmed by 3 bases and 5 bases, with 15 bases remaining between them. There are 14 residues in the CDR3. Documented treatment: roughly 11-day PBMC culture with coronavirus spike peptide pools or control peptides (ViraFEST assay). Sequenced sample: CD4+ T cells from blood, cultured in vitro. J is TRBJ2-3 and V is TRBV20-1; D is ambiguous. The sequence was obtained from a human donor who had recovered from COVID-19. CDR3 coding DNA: TGCAGTGCTAGGAGCCACCTGGGTAAAGATACGCAGTATTTT. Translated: CSARSHLGKDTQYF.